Listed below are T cell receptor beta chains from one sample, sequenced in a study of neurological immune-mediated disorders. MiXCR, applied by TCRdb to the 5' RACE reads, yields one record per CDR3 protein. The data show fewer than 40,000 distinct CDR3 sequences, around an eighth seen once. The specimen sequenced was PBMCs. The receptors shown here come from a woman in her forties in good health. Both conserved end residues are part of each CDR3. Each record gives: CDR3 protein, CDR3 DNA, clone size, D gene, V gene, J gene. A D gene is named only where the DNA matches it firmly. Size tells how often a clone was seen (once, few, many) or the class of an expanded clone, and some rows leave it out.

CDR3aa: CSARDSQTSYNEQFF
CDR3nt: TGCAGTGCTAGAGATAGCCAAACCTCCTACAATGAGCAGTTCTTC
abundance: medium-sized
d_gene: NA
v_gene: TRBV20-1
j_gene: TRBJ2-1

CDR3aa: CASSPPTEQETQYF
CDR3nt: TGTGCCAGCAGCCCACCGACGGAGCAAGAGACCCAGTACTTC
abundance: many
d_gene: NA
v_gene: TRBV9
j_gene: TRBJ2-5

CDR3aa: CASSPGSAQPQHF
CDR3nt: TGTGCCAGCTCGCCGGGTAGCGCTCAGCCCCAGCATTTT
abundance: many
d_gene: NA
v_gene: TRBV18
j_gene: TRBJ1-5

CDR3aa: CASSFSGGSSGELFF
CDR3nt: TGTGCCAGCAGCTTTTCAGGGGGGAGTTCCGGGGAGCTGTTTTTT
abundance: many
d_gene: NA
v_gene: TRBV7-8
j_gene: TRBJ2-2

CDR3aa: CASSEPGLAEGTDTQYF
CDR3nt: TGCGCCAGCAGTGAGCCGGGACTAGCGGAGGGCACAGATACGCAGTATTTT
abundance: NA
d_gene: TRBD2
v_gene: TRBV10-1
j_gene: TRBJ2-3

CDR3aa: CAISPDRVANYGYTF
CDR3nt: TGTGCCATCAGTCCTGACAGGGTAGCTAACTATGGCTACACCTTC
abundance: many
d_gene: TRBD1
v_gene: TRBV10-3
j_gene: TRBJ1-2

CDR3aa: CASSQEVTNYGYTF
CDR3nt: TGCGCCAGCAGCCAAGAAGTTACTAACTATGGCTACACCTTC
abundance: many
d_gene: NA
v_gene: TRBV4-1
j_gene: TRBJ1-2

CDR3aa: CASSLRGGDDKNIQYF
CDR3nt: TGTGCCAGCAGCTTAAGGGGGGGAGACGACAAAAACATTCAGTACTTC
abundance: many
d_gene: NA
v_gene: TRBV13
j_gene: TRBJ2-4

CDR3aa: CASSLNTLTGDYGYTF
CDR3nt: TGCGCCAGCAGCTTAAACACTTTGACAGGGGACTATGGCTACACCTTC
abundance: many
d_gene: TRBD1
v_gene: TRBV5-1
j_gene: TRBJ1-2

CDR3aa: CASSQDARSSYGYTF
CDR3nt: TGCGCCAGCAGCCAAGATGCCCGTTCTTCCTATGGCTACACCTTC
abundance: many
d_gene: NA
v_gene: TRBV4-3
j_gene: TRBJ1-2

CDR3aa: CASSEDRAIGYTF
CDR3nt: TGTGCCAGCAGTGAGGACAGGGCCATCGGCTACACCTTC
abundance: many
d_gene: TRBD1
v_gene: TRBV25-1
j_gene: TRBJ1-2

CDR3aa: CASSKFYGAVMNTEAFF
CDR3nt: TGTGCCAGCAGCAAATTTTATGGAGCCGTCATGAACACTGAAGCTTTCTTT
abundance: many
d_gene: NA
v_gene: TRBV21-1
j_gene: TRBJ1-1

CDR3aa: CASSSQGYNSPLHF
CDR3nt: TGCGCCAGCAGCTCACAGGGTTACAATTCACCCCTCCACTTT
abundance: many
d_gene: NA
v_gene: TRBV5-1
j_gene: TRBJ1-6

CDR3aa: CASSLQGGAGEKLFF
CDR3nt: TGTGCCAGCAGCTTACAAGGGGGAGCGGGTGAAAAACTGTTTTTT
abundance: many
d_gene: NA
v_gene: TRBV7-2
j_gene: TRBJ1-4

CDR3aa: CASSQDTGRGNQPQHF
CDR3nt: TGCGCCAGCAGCCAAGACACAGGGAGAGGGAATCAGCCCCAGCATTTT
abundance: many
d_gene: NA
v_gene: TRBV4-3
j_gene: TRBJ1-5

CDR3aa: CASSFGAGRVEQYF
CDR3nt: TGTGCCAGCAGCTTTGGGGCAGGGAGGGTCGAGCAGTACTTC
abundance: many
d_gene: TRBD2
v_gene: TRBV7-2
j_gene: TRBJ2-7

CDR3aa: CASSLGARRNNSPLHF
CDR3nt: TGTGCCAGCAGCTTAGGCGCCAGAAGGAATAATTCACCCCTCCACTTT
abundance: many
d_gene: NA
v_gene: TRBV13
j_gene: TRBJ1-6

CDR3aa: CASSLAWTAFVNTF
CDR3nt: TGTGCCAGCAGCTTAGCGTGGACCGCATTCGTAAACACCTTC
abundance: many
d_gene: NA
v_gene: TRBV7-2
j_gene: TRBJ1-2

CDR3aa: CASSSYSLTNSYEQYF
CDR3nt: TGTGCCAGCAGCTCGTACAGCCTAACGAACTCCTACGAGCAGTACTTC
abundance: medium-sized
d_gene: NA
v_gene: TRBV7-2
j_gene: TRBJ2-7

CDR3aa: CASSGQGTISQPQHF
CDR3nt: TGTGCCAGCAGCGGGCAGGGCACAATCAGCCAGCCCCAGCATTTT
abundance: many
d_gene: NA
v_gene: TRBV3-1
j_gene: TRBJ1-5

CDR3aa: CASSPDRVFYGYTF
CDR3nt: TGCGCCAGCAGCCCGGACAGGGTCTTCTATGGCTACACCTTC
abundance: many
d_gene: TRBD1
v_gene: TRBV5-1
j_gene: TRBJ1-2

CDR3aa: CASSPNRHSNQPQHF
CDR3nt: TGTGCCAGCTCACCAAACAGGCATAGCAATCAGCCCCAGCATTTT
abundance: many
d_gene: NA
v_gene: TRBV18
j_gene: TRBJ1-5

CDR3aa: CASKGGQGEFYEQYF
CDR3nt: TGTGCCAGCAAGGGGGGGCAGGGGGAATTCTACGAGCAGTACTTC
abundance: NA
d_gene: NA
v_gene: TRBV12-3/TRBV12-4
j_gene: TRBJ2-7

CDR3aa: CASSSGQMNTGELFF
CDR3nt: TGCGCCAGCAGCTCGGGACAGATGAACACCGGGGAGCTGTTTTTT
abundance: medium-sized
d_gene: TRBD1
v_gene: TRBV5-1
j_gene: TRBJ2-2

CDR3aa: CASSQGAGQGRHEQYF
CDR3nt: TGTGCCAGCAGCCAAGGGGCTGGACAGGGGCGCCACGAGCAGTACTTC
abundance: many
d_gene: TRBD1
v_gene: TRBV9
j_gene: TRBJ2-7

CDR3aa: CAISGGSQGYEQYF
CDR3nt: TGTGCCATCTCTGGGGGCAGCCAGGGCTACGAGCAGTACTTC
abundance: many
d_gene: NA
v_gene: TRBV10-3
j_gene: TRBJ2-7

CDR3aa: CASRRGQGGYGYTF
CDR3nt: TGTGCCAGCAGGCGAGGACAGGGCGGTTATGGCTACACCTTC
abundance: many
d_gene: TRBD1
v_gene: TRBV6-5
j_gene: TRBJ1-2

CDR3aa: CASSYSTPTVQETQYF
CDR3nt: TGTGCCAGCAGTTACTCGACCCCTACAGTACAAGAGACCCAGTACTTC
abundance: many
d_gene: NA
v_gene: TRBV6-5
j_gene: TRBJ2-5

CDR3aa: CAITPAVTTPGELFF
CDR3nt: TGTGCCATCACTCCTGCGGTTACTACCCCCGGGGAGCTGTTTTTT
abundance: many
d_gene: NA
v_gene: TRBV10-3
j_gene: TRBJ2-2

CDR3aa: CASSQGTGGGTDTQYF
CDR3nt: TGTGCCAGCAGCCAAGGAACAGGGGGTGGCACAGATACGCAGTATTTT
abundance: many
d_gene: TRBD1
v_gene: TRBV6-4
j_gene: TRBJ2-3

CDR3aa: CSARGGLAGANEQFF
CDR3nt: TGCAGTGCTAGAGGCGGACTAGCGGGTGCCAATGAGCAGTTCTTC
abundance: NA
d_gene: TRBD2
v_gene: TRBV20-1
j_gene: TRBJ2-1

CDR3aa: CASSLILRGRSASGELFF
CDR3nt: TGTGCCAGCAGCTTAATTCTCCGGGGAAGGAGCGCATCCGGGGAGCTGTTTTTT
abundance: NA
d_gene: NA
v_gene: TRBV7-9
j_gene: TRBJ2-2

CDR3aa: CASSGTGGKFVSISNQPQHF
CDR3nt: TGTGCCAGCAGTGGAACAGGGGGAAAATTCGTTTCAATTAGCAATCAGCCCCAGCATTTT
abundance: many
d_gene: TRBD1
v_gene: TRBV2
j_gene: TRBJ1-5

CDR3aa: CASSLVASGSWETQYF
CDR3nt: TGTGCCAGCAGCTTAGTGGCTAGCGGGAGCTGGGAGACACAGTACTTC
abundance: once
d_gene: TRBD2
v_gene: TRBV7-2
j_gene: TRBJ2-5

CDR3aa: CASSLSLGQEFYEQYF
CDR3nt: TGTGCCAGCAGCTTGTCATTGGGGCAGGAATTTTACGAGCAGTACTTC
abundance: many
d_gene: NA
v_gene: TRBV5-6
j_gene: TRBJ2-7

CDR3aa: CASSVVIGMSPGELFF
CDR3nt: TGTGCCAGCAGCGTAGTAATAGGAATGTCCCCCGGGGAGCTGTTTTTT
abundance: many
d_gene: NA
v_gene: TRBV9
j_gene: TRBJ2-2

CDR3aa: CAISAAGVGNSPLHF
CDR3nt: TGTGCCATCAGTGCAGCGGGAGTTGGCAATTCACCCCTCCACTTT
abundance: many
d_gene: NA
v_gene: TRBV10-3
j_gene: TRBJ1-6

CDR3aa: CSAMRGQGASGELFF
CDR3nt: TGCAGTGCTATGAGGGGACAGGGGGCTTCCGGGGAGCTGTTTTTT
abundance: many
d_gene: TRBD1
v_gene: TRBV20-1
j_gene: TRBJ2-2

CDR3aa: CSAQTGPGNQPQHF
CDR3nt: TGCAGTGCCCAGACAGGGCCGGGCAATCAGCCCCAGCATTTT
abundance: many
d_gene: TRBD1
v_gene: TRBV20-1
j_gene: TRBJ1-5

CDR3aa: CALHKGSDTGELFF
CDR3nt: TGTGCCCTTCACAAGGGGTCTGACACCGGGGAGCTGTTTTTT
abundance: many
d_gene: NA
v_gene: TRBV30
j_gene: TRBJ2-2

CDR3aa: CASSSPGTAYEQYF
CDR3nt: TGCGCCAGCAGCTCGCCCGGGACAGCCTACGAGCAGTACTTC
abundance: medium-sized
d_gene: TRBD1
v_gene: TRBV5-1
j_gene: TRBJ2-7

CDR3aa: CASSPDRVVAKNIQYF
CDR3nt: TGTGCCAGCAGCCCGGACAGGGTGGTTGCCAAAAACATTCAGTACTTC
abundance: many
d_gene: TRBD1
v_gene: TRBV7-2
j_gene: TRBJ2-4

CDR3aa: CASSFATGGLTYTF
CDR3nt: TGCGCCAGCAGCTTCGCTACAGGGGGCCTCACCTACACCTTC
abundance: many
d_gene: TRBD1
v_gene: TRBV5-1
j_gene: TRBJ1-2

CDR3aa: CAIKRDSTDTQYF
CDR3nt: TGTGCCATCAAGCGGGATTCCACAGATACGCAGTATTTT
abundance: many
d_gene: TRBD2
v_gene: TRBV10-3
j_gene: TRBJ2-3

CDR3aa: CSARDAEGGSYNEQFF
CDR3nt: TGCAGTGCTAGAGATGCGGAGGGAGGGTCCTACAATGAGCAATTCTTC
abundance: NA
d_gene: TRBD2
v_gene: TRBV20-1
j_gene: TRBJ2-1

CDR3aa: CASSSVSPSYNEQFF
CDR3nt: TGCGCCAGCAGTTCCGTCTCTCCATCCTACAATGAGCAGTTCTTC
abundance: many
d_gene: NA
v_gene: TRBV5-1
j_gene: TRBJ2-1

CDR3aa: CASSVRSSSGNTGELFF
CDR3nt: TGTGCCAGCAGCGTAAGGTCCTCTAGCGGAAACACCGGGGAGCTGTTTTTT
abundance: few
d_gene: TRBD2
v_gene: TRBV9
j_gene: TRBJ2-2

CDR3aa: CVSSSLGFSSTDTQYF
CDR3nt: TGTGTCAGCAGTTCCTTAGGATTTTCGAGCACAGATACGCAGTATTTT
abundance: NA
d_gene: NA
v_gene: TRBV12-3/TRBV12-4
j_gene: TRBJ2-3

CDR3aa: CASSQVGAPTGELFF
CDR3nt: TGTGCCAGCAGCCAAGTGGGGGCGCCCACCGGGGAGCTGTTTTTT
abundance: many
d_gene: NA
v_gene: TRBV16
j_gene: TRBJ2-2

CDR3aa: CASSSRTSGSNEQFF
CDR3nt: TGTGCCAGCAGCTCCAGGACTAGCGGGAGTAATGAGCAGTTCTTC
abundance: many
d_gene: TRBD2
v_gene: TRBV5-8
j_gene: TRBJ2-1

CDR3aa: CASSISGLNAHEQYF
CDR3nt: TGTGCCAGTAGTATATCAGGACTGAACGCTCACGAGCAGTACTTC
abundance: NA
d_gene: NA
v_gene: TRBV19
j_gene: TRBJ2-7

CDR3aa: CASSPRDSNQPQHF
CDR3nt: TGTGCCAGCAGCCCCCGGGATAGCAATCAGCCCCAGCATTTT
abundance: many
d_gene: NA
v_gene: TRBV9
j_gene: TRBJ1-5

CDR3aa: CAISAPDRDTAEAFF
CDR3nt: TGTGCCATCAGTGCGCCGGACAGGGATACGGCTGAAGCTTTCTTT
abundance: many
d_gene: TRBD1
v_gene: TRBV10-3
j_gene: TRBJ1-1

CDR3aa: CAISGTGPDNSPLHF
CDR3nt: TGTGCCATCAGTGGGACGGGGCCCGATAATTCACCCCTCCACTTT
abundance: many
d_gene: NA
v_gene: TRBV10-3
j_gene: TRBJ1-6

CDR3aa: CASTGPYNEQFF
CDR3nt: TGCGCCAGCACCGGACCCTACAATGAGCAGTTCTTC
abundance: many
d_gene: NA
v_gene: TRBV10-1
j_gene: TRBJ2-1

CDR3aa: CASSFEGVRGYTF
CDR3nt: TGTGCCAGCAGCTTCGAGGGGGTCCGTGGCTACACCTTC
abundance: many
d_gene: NA
v_gene: TRBV7-9
j_gene: TRBJ1-2

CDR3aa: CASTQDEGNTIYF
CDR3nt: TGTGCCAGCACCCAAGACGAAGGAAACACCATATATTTT
abundance: many
d_gene: NA
v_gene: TRBV9
j_gene: TRBJ1-3